The 4 T cell receptor beta chains below were found in one sample sequenced in a study of regulatory T cells in long-lasting Graves disease. Time point given: persistent/refractory GD, antithyroid drugs over 5 years with positive TRAb. PBMC RNA was the source of the TCR library. Library construction for TCR beta used iRepertoire HTBI primers and Arm-PCR of CDR3 regions. TCRdb redid the calling of the multiplex PCR reads with MiXCR, one entry per CDR3 protein. This sample carries a few hundred thousand distinct CDR3 sequences, 20% to 25% of them seen once, and the ten largest clones take around 30%. Sample: peripheral blood mononuclear cells (PBMCs), taken when the disease was refractory, from a patient treated with antithyroid drugs. These receptors all stem from a woman in her thirties or forties with Graves disease.

This chain uses TRBV7-9 with TRBJ2-1; 12 bases agree with TRBD2. With 5 bases clipped from V and 8 bases from J, the junction kept 13 bases outside the gene matches. CDR1 and CDR2 from the germline V gene are SEHNR and FQNEAQ (reference sequence). The CDR3 runs 17 residues. The CDR3 bases are TGTGCCAGCAGCCCGGCGAGACTAGCGGGAGATGACGATGAGCAGTTCTTC. Protein product: CASSPARLAGDDDEQFF. Together with reference TRBV7-9 and TRBJ2-1, the CDR3 gives the full variable domain: DTGVSQNPRHKITKRGQNVTFRCDPISEHNRLYWYRQTLGQGPEFLTYFQNEAQLEKSRLLSDRFSAERPKGSFSTLEIQRTEQGDSAMYLCASSPARLAGDDDEQFFGPGTRLTVL.

The J gene is TRBJ2-1, the V gene TRBV6-1; TRBD2 aligns across 7 bases. The CDR3 has 13 residues. Germline CDR1 reads MNHNS; CDR2 reads SASEGT. The J segment lost 9 bases and the V segment lost 11 bases, leaving 13 bases of the junction unmatched. CDR3 in amino acids: CALSREGRFEQFF. The DNA of the CDR3 is TGTGCCCTAAGCAGGGAGGGCCGATTTGAGCAGTTCTTC.

This clonotype was counted ten times or more. V is TRBV7-3 and J is TRBJ2-5; the D gene could be TRBD1 or TRBD2 (5 bases each). The length of the CDR3 is 14 residues. With 5 bases removed from V and 6 bases from J, the gap between germline ends came to 16 bases. Germline V gene lookup returns CDR1 SGHTA and CDR2 FQGTGA. The CDR3 loop is CASSPMGESKTQYF. The CDR3 bases are TGTGCCAGCAGCCCAATGGGGGAGAGTAAGACCCAGTACTTC.

This clonotype was seen at least ten times. The chain has TRBV7-9 and TRBJ2-5; no firm D call. Deletions cut 6 bases from V and 5 bases from J, with 13 bases between. The CDR3 spans 13 residues. Germline values: CDR1 SEHNR, CDR2 FQNEAQ (reference sequence). Here the CDR3 reads CASRSLARETQYF. Written as DNA, the CDR3 is TGTGCCAGCAGATCCCTTGCAAGGGAGACCCAGTACTTC.